Given below is one TCR beta chain in context. The antigen remains unidentified. PCR employed 60 Vbeta and 13 Jbeta primers. The table came from immunoSEQ multiplex PCR; TCRdb's copy has only in-frame clones and leaves some out. The sample records some 130,000 clones, 80% being singletons. This sample stems from a study of cytomegalovirus exposure and HLA in healthy donors. General study results and limits: Follow-up analysis found HLA locus-dependent TCR association rates, highest for DRB1 and lowest for HLA-C. No immune exposure information besides CMV serostatus was available. The authors later linked a missense DCLRE1C variant to TCR beta V- and J-gene trimming.

The CDR3 extends over 13 amino acids. The germline V gene has CDR1 MDHEN and CDR2 SYDVKM. Between the trimmed V and J ends, which lost 6 bases and 2 bases, there was a span of 10 bases. This receptor was obtained from a man younger than 45 in good health and CMV-seronegative. The sample comprised PBMCs. V gene TRBV28 combines with J gene TRBJ1-2, with D tentatively TRBD1 (5 bases). CDR3 residues: CASSAGPNYGYTF. The CDR3 region has the DNA TGTGCCAGCAGCGCGGGACCAAACTATGGCTACACCTTC.